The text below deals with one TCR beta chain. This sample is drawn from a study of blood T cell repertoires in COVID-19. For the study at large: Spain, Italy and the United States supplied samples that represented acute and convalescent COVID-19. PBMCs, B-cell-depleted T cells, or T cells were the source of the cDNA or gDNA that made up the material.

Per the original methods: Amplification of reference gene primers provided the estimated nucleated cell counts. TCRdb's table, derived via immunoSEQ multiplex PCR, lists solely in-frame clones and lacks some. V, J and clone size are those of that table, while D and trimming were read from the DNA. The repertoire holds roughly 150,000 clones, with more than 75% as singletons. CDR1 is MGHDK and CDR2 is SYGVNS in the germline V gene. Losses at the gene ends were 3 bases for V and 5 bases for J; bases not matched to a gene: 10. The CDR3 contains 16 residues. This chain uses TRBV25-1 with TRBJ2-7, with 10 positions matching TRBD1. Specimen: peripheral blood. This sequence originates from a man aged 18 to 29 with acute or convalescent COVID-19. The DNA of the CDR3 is TGTGCCAGCAGTGATCGAACCGGGACAGGGGAGGACGAGCAGTACTTC. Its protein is CASSDRTGTGEDEQYF.